The entry below describes one T cell receptor (beta chain). Antigen specificity is unknown. During its preparation, the TCRbeta library received unique molecular identifiers. TCRdb reanalysed the PCR reads using MiXCR and keeps one entry per CDR3 protein. The table has 98,000 or so distinct CDR3 sequences, 23% seen once; the top ten hold around a fifth. These data are taken from a study of T-cell reconstitution after alpha-beta-depleted transplantation in children. Whole-study findings and limits: Several patients had high TCRbeta diversity at day 60; it came from surviving recipient T cells and thymic progenitors.

Germline assignment: CDR1 LGHNA and CDR2 YNFKEQ. Trimming removed 8 bases from V and 7 bases from J, with 9 bases in between. This CDR3 has 11 residues. This clonotype originated in a boy aged 2 to 10 with acute lymphoblastic leukemia, due to receive a stem cell transplant. The chain recombines TRBV4-2 with TRBJ2-1, with D possibly matching TRBD2 (6 bases). This specimen consisted of PBMCs, obtained before TCRalphabeta/CD19-depleted stem cell transplant. The CDR3 spells CASGTFNEQFF. In nucleotides, the CDR3 is TGTGCCAGCGGGACTTTTAATGAGCAGTTCTTC.